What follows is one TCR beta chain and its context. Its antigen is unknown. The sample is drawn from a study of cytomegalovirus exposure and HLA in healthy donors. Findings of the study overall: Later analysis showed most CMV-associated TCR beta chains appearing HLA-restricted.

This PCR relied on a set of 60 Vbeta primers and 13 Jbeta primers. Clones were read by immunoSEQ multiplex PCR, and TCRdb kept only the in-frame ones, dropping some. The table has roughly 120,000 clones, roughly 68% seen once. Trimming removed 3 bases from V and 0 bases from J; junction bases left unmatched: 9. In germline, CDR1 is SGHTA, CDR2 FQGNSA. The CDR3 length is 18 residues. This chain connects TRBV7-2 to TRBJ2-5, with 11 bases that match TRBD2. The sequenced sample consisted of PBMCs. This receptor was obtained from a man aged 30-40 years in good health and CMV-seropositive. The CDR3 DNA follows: TGTGCCAGCAGCTTTGGGACTAGCGGACCCGGGTACCAAGAGACCCAGTACTTC. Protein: CASSFGTSGPGYQETQYF.